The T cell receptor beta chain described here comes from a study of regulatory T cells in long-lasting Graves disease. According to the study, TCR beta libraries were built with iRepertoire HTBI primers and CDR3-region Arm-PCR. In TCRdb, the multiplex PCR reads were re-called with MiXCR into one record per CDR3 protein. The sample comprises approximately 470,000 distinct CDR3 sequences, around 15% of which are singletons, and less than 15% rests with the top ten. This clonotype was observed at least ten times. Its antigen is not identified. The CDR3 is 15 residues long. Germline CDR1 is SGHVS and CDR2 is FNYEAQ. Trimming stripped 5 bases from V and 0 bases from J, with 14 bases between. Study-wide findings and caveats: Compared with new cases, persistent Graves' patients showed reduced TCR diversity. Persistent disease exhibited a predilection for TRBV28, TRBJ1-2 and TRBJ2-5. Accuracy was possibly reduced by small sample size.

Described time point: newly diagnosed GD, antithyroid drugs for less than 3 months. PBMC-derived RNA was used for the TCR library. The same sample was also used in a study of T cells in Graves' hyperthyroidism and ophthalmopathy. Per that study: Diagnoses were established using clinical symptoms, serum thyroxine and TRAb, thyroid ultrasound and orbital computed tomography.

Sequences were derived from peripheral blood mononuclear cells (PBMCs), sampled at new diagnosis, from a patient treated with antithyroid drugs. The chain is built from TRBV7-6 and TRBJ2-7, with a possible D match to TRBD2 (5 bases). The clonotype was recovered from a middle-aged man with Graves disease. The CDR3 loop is CASSPEGRLSYEQYF. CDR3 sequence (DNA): TGTGCCAGCAGCCCAGAGGGCAGACTCTCCTACGAGCAGTACTTC.